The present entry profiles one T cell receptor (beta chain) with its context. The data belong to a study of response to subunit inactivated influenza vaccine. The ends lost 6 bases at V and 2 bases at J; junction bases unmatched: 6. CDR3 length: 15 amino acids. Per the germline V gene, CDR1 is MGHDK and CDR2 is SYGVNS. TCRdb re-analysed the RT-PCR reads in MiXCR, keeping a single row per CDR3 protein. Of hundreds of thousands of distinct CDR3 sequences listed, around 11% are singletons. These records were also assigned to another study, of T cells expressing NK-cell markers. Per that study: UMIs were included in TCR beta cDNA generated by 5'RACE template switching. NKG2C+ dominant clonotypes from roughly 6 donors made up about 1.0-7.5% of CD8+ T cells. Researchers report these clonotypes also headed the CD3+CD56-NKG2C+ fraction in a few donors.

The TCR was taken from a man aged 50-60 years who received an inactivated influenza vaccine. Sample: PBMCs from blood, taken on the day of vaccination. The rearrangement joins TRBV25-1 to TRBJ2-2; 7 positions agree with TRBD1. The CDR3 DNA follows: TGTGCCAGCAGAGAAACAGGGGCAAACACCGGGGAGCTGTTTTTT. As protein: CASRETGANTGELFF.